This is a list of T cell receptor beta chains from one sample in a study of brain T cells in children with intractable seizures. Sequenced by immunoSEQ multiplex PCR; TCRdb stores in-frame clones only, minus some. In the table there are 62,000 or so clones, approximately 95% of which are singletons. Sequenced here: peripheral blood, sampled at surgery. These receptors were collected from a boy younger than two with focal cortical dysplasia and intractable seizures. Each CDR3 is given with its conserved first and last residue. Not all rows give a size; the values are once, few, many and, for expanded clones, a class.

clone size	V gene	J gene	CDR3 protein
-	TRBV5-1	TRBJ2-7	CASSLVSGFGYEQYF
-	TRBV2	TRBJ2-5	CASRQAGLETQYF
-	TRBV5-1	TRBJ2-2	CASSLAAQGIGGGELFF
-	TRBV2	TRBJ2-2	CASRGQPGELFF
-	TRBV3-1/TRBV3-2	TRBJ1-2	CASSVRGTYGYTF
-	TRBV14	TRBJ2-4	CASSQGGGAKNIQYF
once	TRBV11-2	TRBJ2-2	CASTFDSTNTGELFF
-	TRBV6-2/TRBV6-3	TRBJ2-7	CASSFLIPSYEQYF
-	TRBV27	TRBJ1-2	CASSLAADSFYGYTF
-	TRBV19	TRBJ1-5	CASSGETPSQPQHF
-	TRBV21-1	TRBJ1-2	CASSKESVADNYGYTF
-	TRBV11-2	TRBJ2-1	CASSLAGIRGEISNEQFF
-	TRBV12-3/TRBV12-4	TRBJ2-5	CASSLVETQYF